This note documents a single T cell receptor beta chain sequence. This record comes from a study of blood T cell repertoires in COVID-19. The germline V gene has CDR1 SGHNT and CDR2 YYREEE (reference sequence). CDR3 size: 17 residues. Trimming took off 4 bases at V and 0 bases at J, with 14 bases between the two ends. Only in-frame clones appear in the TCRdb table, and some are missing; sequencing was by immunoSEQ multiplex PCR. Of 150,000 or so clones listed, roughly 80% are singletons. This sequence originates from an older woman with acute or convalescent COVID-19. The material sequenced was peripheral blood. This chain uses TRBV5-4 with TRBJ1-6; no firm D call. CDR3 bases: TGTGCCAGCAGCCCGGATGTCGGGAGCTCCTATAATTCACCCCTCCACTTT. Protein: CASSPDVGSSYNSPLHF.